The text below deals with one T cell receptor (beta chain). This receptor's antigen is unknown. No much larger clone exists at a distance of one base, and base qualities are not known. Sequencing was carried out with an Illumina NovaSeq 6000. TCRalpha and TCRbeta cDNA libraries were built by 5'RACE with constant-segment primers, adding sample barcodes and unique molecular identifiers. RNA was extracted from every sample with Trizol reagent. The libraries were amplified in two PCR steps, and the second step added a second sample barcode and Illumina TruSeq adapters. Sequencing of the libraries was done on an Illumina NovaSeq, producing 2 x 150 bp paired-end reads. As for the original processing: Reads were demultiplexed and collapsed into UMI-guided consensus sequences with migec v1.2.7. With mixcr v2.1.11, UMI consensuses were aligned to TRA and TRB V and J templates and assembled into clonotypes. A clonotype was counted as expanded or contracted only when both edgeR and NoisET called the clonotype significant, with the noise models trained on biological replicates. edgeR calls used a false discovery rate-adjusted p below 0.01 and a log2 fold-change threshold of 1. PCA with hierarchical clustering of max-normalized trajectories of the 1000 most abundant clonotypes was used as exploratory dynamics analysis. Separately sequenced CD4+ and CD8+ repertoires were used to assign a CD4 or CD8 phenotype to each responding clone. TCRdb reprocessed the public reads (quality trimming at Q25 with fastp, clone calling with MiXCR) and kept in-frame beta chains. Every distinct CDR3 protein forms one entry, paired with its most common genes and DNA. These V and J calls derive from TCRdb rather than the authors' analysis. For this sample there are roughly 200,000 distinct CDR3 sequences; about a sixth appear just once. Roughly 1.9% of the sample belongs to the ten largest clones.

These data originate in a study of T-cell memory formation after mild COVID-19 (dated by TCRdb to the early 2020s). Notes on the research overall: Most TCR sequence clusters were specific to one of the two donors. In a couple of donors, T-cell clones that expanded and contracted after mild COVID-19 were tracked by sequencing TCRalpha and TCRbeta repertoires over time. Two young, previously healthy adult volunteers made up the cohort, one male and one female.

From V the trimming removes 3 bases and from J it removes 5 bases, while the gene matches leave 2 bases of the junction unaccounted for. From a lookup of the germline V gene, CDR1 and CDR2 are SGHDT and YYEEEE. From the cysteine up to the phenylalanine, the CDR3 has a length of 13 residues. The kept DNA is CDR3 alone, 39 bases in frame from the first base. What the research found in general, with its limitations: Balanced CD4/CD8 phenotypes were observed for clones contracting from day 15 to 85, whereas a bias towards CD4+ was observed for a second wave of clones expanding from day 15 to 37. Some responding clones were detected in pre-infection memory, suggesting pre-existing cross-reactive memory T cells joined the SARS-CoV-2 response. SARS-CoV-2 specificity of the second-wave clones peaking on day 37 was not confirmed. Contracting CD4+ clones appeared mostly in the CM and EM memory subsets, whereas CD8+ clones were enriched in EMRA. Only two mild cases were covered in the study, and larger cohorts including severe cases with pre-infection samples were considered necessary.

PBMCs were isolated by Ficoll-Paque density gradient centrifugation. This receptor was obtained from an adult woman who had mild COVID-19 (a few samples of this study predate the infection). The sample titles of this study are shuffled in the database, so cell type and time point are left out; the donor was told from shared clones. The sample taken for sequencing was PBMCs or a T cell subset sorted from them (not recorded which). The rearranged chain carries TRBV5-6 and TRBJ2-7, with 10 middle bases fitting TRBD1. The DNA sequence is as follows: TGTGCCAGCAGCTCGACAGGGGGCAACGAGCAGTACTTC. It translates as CASSSTGGNEQYF. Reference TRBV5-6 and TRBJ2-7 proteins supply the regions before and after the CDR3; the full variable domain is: DAGVTQSPTHLIKTRGQQVTLRCSPKSGHDTVSWYQQALGQGPQFIFQYYEEEERQRGNFPDRFSGHQFPNYSSELNVNALLLGDSALYLCASSSTGGNEQYFGPGTRLTVT.